This T cell receptor (beta chain) was sequenced in a study of beta chain features in type 1 diabetes. Sequencing targeted expressed TCRB transcripts, as all isolated RNA had been reverse transcribed. The repertoire was sequenced with immunoSEQ multiplex PCR; TCRdb's copy has only in-frame clones and lacks some. The sample has hundreds of thousands of clones, under 70% seen once; the top ten hold 0.053%. The junction had 7 bases not matched to a gene; V was cut back by 8 bases and J by 2 bases. The CDR3 extends over 14 amino acids. From germline, CDR1 is ENHRY and CDR2 SYGVKD. About 116 mL of blood, on average, came from one heparinised draw per donor. Populations isolated by sorting all had purity greater than 98%.

Sample: naive CD4+ T cells from blood. The V and J genes are TRBV10-3 and TRBJ2-5; TRBD1 agrees at 8 bases. The TCR was taken from a man between 25 and 39 years old in good health. The CDR3 DNA sequence: TGTGCCATCGGATCAGGGGGCGGACAAGAGACCCAGTACTTC. Translating it yields CAIGSGGGQETQYF.